This TCR beta chain was profiled in a study of regulatory T cells in long-lasting Graves disease. Trimming left V 1 base short and J 4 bases short, with 16 bases between. The CDR3 totals 15 residues. CDR1 is GTSNPN and CDR2 is SVGIG in the germline V gene (reference sequence). Sequencing libraries for TCR beta were prepared with iRepertoire HTBI primers and Arm-PCR of CDR3 regions. TCRdb re-derived calls from the multiplex PCR reads in MiXCR, one entry per CDR3 protein. The sample includes 300,000 to 400,000 distinct CDR3 sequences, about 18% seen only once; the top ten take less than 35%. Noted time point: persistent/refractory GD, antithyroid drugs over 5 years with positive TRAb. Following extraction of RNA from PBMCs, that RNA was used to make the TCR library. At least ten counts were recorded for this clonotype.

The chain is built from TRBV30 and TRBJ2-5, with D possibly being TRBD2 (7 bases). The source material was peripheral blood mononuclear cells (PBMCs), sampled when the disease was refractory, from a patient treated with antithyroid drugs. This clonotype was sampled from a female donor with Graves disease. In nucleotides, the CDR3 is TGTGCCTGGAGTGGGCTAAGGGGGGGCGGAGAGACCCAGTACTTC. Residues: CAWSGLRGGGETQYF.